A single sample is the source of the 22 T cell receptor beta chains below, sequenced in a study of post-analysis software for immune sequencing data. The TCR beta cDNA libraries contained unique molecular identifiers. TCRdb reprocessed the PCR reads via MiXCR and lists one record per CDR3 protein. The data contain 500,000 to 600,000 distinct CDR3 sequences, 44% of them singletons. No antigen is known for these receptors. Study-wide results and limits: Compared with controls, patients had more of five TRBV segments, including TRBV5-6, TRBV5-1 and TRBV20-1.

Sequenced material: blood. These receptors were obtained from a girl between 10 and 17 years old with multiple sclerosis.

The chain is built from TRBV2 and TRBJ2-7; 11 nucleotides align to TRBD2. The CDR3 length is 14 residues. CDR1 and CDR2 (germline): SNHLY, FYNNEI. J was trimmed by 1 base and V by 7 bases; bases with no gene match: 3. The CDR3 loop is CASKGLAASYEQYF. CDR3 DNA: TGTGCCAGCAAGGGACTAGCGGCATCCTACGAGCAGTACTTC.

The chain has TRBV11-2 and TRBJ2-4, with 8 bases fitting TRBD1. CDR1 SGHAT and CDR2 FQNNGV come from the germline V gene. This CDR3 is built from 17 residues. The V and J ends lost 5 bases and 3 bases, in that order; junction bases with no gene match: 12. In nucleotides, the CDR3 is TGTGCCAGCAGCACGATACAGGGGGGATTCGGCAAAAACATTCAGTACTTC. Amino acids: CASSTIQGGFGKNIQYF.

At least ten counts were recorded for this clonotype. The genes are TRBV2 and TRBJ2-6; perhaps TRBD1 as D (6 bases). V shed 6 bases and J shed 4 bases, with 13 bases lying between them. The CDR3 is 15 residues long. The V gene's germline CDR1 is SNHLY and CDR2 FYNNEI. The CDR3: CASSSTGSGANVLTF. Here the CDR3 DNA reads TGTGCCAGCAGCTCTACAGGGAGCGGGGCCAACGTCCTGACTTTC.

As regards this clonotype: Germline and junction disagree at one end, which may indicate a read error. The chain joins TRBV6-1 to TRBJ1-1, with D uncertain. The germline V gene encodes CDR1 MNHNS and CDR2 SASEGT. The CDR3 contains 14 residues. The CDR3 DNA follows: TGTGCCAGCAACTCGAACGCGGGAGACACTGGAGCTTTCTTT. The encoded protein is CASNSNAGDTGAFF.

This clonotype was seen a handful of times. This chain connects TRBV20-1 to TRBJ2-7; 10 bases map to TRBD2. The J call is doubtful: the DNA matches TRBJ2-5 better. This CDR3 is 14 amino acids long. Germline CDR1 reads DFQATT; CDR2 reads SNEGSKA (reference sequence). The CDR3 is CSARGGLAYETQYF. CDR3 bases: TGCAGTGCTAGGGGGGGACTAGCGTATGAGACCCAGTACTTC.

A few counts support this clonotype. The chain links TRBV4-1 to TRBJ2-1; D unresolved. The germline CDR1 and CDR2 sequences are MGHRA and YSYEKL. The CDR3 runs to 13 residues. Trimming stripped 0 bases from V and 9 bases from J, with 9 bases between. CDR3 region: CASSQENRGEQFF. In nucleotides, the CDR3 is TGCGCCAGCAGCCAAGAAAACAGAGGTGAGCAGTTCTTC.

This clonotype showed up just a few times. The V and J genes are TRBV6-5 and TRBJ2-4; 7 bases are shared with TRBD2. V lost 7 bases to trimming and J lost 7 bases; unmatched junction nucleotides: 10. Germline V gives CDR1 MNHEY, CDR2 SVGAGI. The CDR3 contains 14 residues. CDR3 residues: CASKISWEGNIQYF. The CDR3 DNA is TGTGCCAGCAAAATTTCTTGGGAGGGGAACATTCAGTACTTC.

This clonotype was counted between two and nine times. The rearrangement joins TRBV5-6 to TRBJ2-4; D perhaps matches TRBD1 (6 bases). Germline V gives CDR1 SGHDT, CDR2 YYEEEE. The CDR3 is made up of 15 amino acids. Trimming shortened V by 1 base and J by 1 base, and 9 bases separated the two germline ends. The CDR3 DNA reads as TGTGCCAGCAGCTTGTTAAGGGGGGCCAAAAACATTCAGTACTTC. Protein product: CASSLLRGAKNIQYF.

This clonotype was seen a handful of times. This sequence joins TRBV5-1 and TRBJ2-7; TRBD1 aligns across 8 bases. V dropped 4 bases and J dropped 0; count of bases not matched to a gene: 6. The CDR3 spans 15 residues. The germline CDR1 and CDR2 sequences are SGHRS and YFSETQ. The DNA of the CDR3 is TGCGCCAGCAGCGGACCAGGGGGCAGCTCCTACGAGCAGTACTTC. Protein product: CASSGPGGSSYEQYF.

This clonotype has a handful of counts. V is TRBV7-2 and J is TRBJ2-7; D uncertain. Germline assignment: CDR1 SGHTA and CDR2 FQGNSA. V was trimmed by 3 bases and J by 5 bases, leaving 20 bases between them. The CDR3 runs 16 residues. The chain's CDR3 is CASSFIPPSPRHEQYF. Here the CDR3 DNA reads TGTGCCAGCAGCTTCATACCGCCTTCCCCCAGGCACGAGCAGTACTTC.

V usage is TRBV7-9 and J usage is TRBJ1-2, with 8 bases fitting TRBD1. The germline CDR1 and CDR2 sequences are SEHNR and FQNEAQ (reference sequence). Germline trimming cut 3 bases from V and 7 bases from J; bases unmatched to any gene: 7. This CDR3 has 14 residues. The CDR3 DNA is TGTGCCAGCAGCTTTCGACAGGGGCTGCTTGGCTACACCTTC. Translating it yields CASSFRQGLLGYTF.

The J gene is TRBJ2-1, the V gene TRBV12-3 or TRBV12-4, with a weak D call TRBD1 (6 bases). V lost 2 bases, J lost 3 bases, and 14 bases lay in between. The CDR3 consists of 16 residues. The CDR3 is CASSLFGGAGYNEQFF. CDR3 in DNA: TGTGCCAGCAGTTTATTTGGGGGCGCGGGCTACAATGAGCAGTTCTTC.

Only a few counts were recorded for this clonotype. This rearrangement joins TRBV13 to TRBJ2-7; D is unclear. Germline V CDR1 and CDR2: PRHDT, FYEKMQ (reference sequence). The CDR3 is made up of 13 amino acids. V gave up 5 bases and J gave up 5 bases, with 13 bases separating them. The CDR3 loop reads CASSLSGRDEQYF. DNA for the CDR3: TGTGCCAGCAGCCTAAGTGGACGAGACGAGCAGTACTTC. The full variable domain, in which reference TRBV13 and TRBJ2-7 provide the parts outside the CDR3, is AAGVIQSPRHLIKEKRETATLKCYPIPRHDTVYWYQQGPGQDPQFLISFYEKMQSDKGSIPDRFSAQQFSDYHSELNMSSLELGDSALYFCASSLSGRDEQYFGPGTRLTVT.

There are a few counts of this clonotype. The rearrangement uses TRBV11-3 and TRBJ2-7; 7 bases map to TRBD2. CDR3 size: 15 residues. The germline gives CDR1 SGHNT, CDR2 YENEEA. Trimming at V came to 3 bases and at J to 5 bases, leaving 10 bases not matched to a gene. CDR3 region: CASSFWAGAGNEQYF. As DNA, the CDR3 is TGTGCCAGCAGCTTTTGGGCGGGAGCAGGTAACGAGCAGTACTTC.

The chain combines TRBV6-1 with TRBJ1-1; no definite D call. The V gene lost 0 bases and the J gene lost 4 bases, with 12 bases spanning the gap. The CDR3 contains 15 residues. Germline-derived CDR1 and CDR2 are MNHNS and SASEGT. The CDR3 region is CASSEAPGVATEAFF. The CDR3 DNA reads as TGTGCCAGCAGTGAAGCACCAGGCGTGGCCACTGAAGCTTTCTTT.

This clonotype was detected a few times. CDR3 sequence (DNA): TGTGCCAGCAGTTACTCGAACGGCCCCTACGAGCAGTACTTC. This codes for CASSYSNGPYEQYF. The J gene is TRBJ2-4, the V gene TRBV6-5; D gene uncertain. The J call may be mistaken, given a closer DNA end match to TRBJ2-7. The CDR3 runs 14 residues. Germline-derived CDR1 and CDR2 are MNHEY and SVGAGI.

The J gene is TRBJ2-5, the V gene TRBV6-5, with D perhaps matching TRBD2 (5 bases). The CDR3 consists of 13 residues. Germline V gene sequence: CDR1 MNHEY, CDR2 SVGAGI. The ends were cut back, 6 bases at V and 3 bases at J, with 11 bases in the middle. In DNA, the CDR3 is TGTGCCAGCAGGCTACTAGAGAAAGAGACCCAGTACTTC. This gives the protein CASRLLEKETQYF.

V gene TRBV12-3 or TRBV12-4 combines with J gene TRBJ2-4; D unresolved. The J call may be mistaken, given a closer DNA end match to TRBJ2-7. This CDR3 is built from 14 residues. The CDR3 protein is CASGFSGMGSEQYF. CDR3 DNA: TGTGCCAGCGGATTCAGTGGAATGGGATCCGAGCAGTACTTC.

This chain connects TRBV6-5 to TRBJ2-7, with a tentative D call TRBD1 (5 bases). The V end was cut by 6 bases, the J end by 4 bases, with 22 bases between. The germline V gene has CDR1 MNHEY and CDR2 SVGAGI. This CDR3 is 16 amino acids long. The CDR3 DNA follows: TGTGCCAGCAGCGCCCAGGGCCGCCGACCTCGTTACGAGCAGTACTTC. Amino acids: CASSAQGRRPRYEQYF.

This CDR3 reads CASSLELAGAYEQYF. In DNA, the CDR3 is TGTGCCAGCAGCTTAGAACTAGCGGGGGCCTACGAGCAGTACTTC. The chain joins TRBV7-2 to TRBJ2-7; 11 bases agree with TRBD2. Germline-derived CDR1 and CDR2 are SGHTA and FQGNSA. The length of the CDR3 is 15 residues. V shed 1 base and J 2 bases; nucleotides not matched to a gene: 1.

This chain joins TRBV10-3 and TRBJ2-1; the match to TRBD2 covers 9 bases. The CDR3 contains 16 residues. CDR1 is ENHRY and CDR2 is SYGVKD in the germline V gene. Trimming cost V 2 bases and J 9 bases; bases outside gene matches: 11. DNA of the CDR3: TGTGCCATCAGTGAGGAAAGCGGGAGGCACTTAGCTGAGCAGTTCTTC. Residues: CAISEESGRHLAEQFF.

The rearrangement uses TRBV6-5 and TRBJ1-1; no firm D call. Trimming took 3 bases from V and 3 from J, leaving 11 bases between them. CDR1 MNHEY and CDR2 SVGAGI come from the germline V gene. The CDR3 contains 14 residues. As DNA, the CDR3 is TGTGCCAGCAGTTATCGGAGTGGGGACACTGAAGCTTTCTTT. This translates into CASSYRSGDTEAFF.